The clone carrying this T cell receptor (beta chain) has a handful of counts. TCRdb called the 5' RACE reads again in MiXCR, with one record for every CDR3 protein. The sample has hundreds of thousands of distinct CDR3 sequences; approximately 18% are singletons. V gave up 1 base and J gave up 4 bases; unmatched junction bases: 5. Germline-derived CDR1 and CDR2 are SGHRS and YFSETQ. This CDR3 has 16 residues. These data are taken from a study of T-cell memory formation after mild COVID-19. Sequencing input: PBMCs or a T cell subset sorted from them (not recorded which). V usage is TRBV5-1 and J usage is TRBJ2-2; 9 nucleotides match TRBD1. This TCR was sampled from an adult woman who had mild COVID-19 (a few samples of this study predate the infection). Cell type and time point are not known. The CDR3 sequence is CASSLTGQGRTGELFF. The CDR3 DNA reads TGCGCCAGCAGCTTGACGGGACAGGGACGCACCGGGGAGCTGTTTTTT. Variable domain in full (rest from reference TRBV5-1 and TRBJ2-2): KAGVTQTPRYLIKTRGQQVTLSCSPISGHRSVSWYQQTPGQGLQFLFEYFSETQRNKGNFPGRFSGRQFSNSRSEMNVSTLELGDSALYLCASSLTGQGRTGELFFGEGSRLTVL.